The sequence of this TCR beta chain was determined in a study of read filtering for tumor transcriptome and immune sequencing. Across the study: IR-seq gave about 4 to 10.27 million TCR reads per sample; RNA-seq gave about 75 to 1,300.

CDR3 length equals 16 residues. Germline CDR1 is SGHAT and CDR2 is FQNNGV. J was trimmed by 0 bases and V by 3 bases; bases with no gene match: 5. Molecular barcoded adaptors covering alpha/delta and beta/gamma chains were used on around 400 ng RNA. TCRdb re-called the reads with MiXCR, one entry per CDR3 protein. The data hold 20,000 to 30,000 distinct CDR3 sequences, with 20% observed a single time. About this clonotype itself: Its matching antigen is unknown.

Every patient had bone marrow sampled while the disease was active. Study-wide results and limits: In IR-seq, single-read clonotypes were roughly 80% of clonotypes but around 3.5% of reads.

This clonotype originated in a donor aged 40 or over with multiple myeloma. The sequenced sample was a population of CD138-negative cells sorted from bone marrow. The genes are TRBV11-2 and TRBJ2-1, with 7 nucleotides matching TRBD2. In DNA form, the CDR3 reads TGTGCCAGCAGCTTCGGACTAGTCGTCTCCTACAATGAGCAGTTCTTC. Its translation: CASSFGLVVSYNEQFF.